The 2 T cell receptor beta chains listed next were all sequenced from one sample in a study of shared clonotypes between healthy human individuals. CD45RO-negative, CCR7-positively selected cells formed the naive CD8 fraction, excluding terminally differentiated effector memory CD45RA+ cells. The method was immunoSEQ multiplex PCR; TCRdb's version includes in-frame clones alone and lacks a portion of them. The data hold approximately 2,200,000 clones, with just over 90% observed a single time. The sequencing sample was made of naive CD8+ T cells from PBMCs. These receptors were taken from a young man in good health. Some clones in this sample may be carry-over from other donors' samples.

The rearrangement links TRBV7-3 to TRBJ1-2; a weak D match, TRBD1 (5 bases). The V end lost 2 bases, the J end lost 4 bases, and 14 bases lay between the germline ends. CDR1 and CDR2 (germline): SGHTA, FQGTGA. The CDR3 totals 15 residues. CDR3 region: CASSLEHRGGYGYTF. As DNA, the CDR3 is TGTGCCAGCAGCTTAGAGCACCGGGGCGGCTATGGCTACACCTTC.

CDR3 DNA: TGTGCCAGCAGTTTATATCCGGGTAATCAGCCCCAGCATTTT. The encoded protein is CASSLYPGNQPQHF. The rearrangement links TRBV27 to TRBJ1-5; D is unclear. This CDR3 contains 14 residues. V was pared by 1 base and J by 4 bases, with 8 bases between. The germline gives CDR1 MNHEY, CDR2 SMNVEV (reference sequence).